These 26 T cell receptor beta chains were all obtained from the same sample, sequenced in a study of cytomegalovirus exposure and HLA in healthy donors. Primers included in the PCR were 60 Vbeta and 13 Jbeta primers. The method was immunoSEQ multiplex PCR; TCRdb's version includes in-frame clones alone and lacks a portion of them. The data contain 150,000 to 200,000 clones, over 70% of them seen just once; the ten biggest clones take up roughly 2.1%. Sequencing was carried out using PBMCs. Receptor source: a woman between 18 and 30 years old in good health and CMV-seropositive.

The chain joins TRBV4-2 to TRBJ1-1; the match to TRBD1 covers 8 bases. Germline V gene lookup returns CDR1 LGHNA and CDR2 YNFKEQ. V was pared by 5 bases and J by 4 bases, with 15 bases of the junction left unmatched. The CDR3 has 17 residues. CDR3 residues: CASSSRQGPEWSTEAFF. CDR3 sequence (DNA): TGTGCCAGCAGCTCACGACAGGGGCCAGAGTGGAGCACTGAAGCTTTCTTT.

The rearrangement links TRBV4-2 to TRBJ2-1; D may be TRBD1 (5 bases). This CDR3 has 15 amino acids. Germline V gene lookup returns CDR1 LGHNA and CDR2 YNFKEQ. Trimming took off 0 bases at V and 3 bases at J, with 9 bases between the two ends. The CDR3 loop reads CASSQELGHYNEQFF. Written as DNA, the CDR3 is TGTGCCAGCAGCCAAGAGTTAGGACACTACAATGAGCAGTTCTTC.

This clone was seen a few times. The gene calls are TRBV28 and TRBJ1-5; TRBD1 might be the D (5 bases). This CDR3 region has 13 residues. Germline assignment: CDR1 MDHEN and CDR2 SYDVKM. V was shortened by 2 bases and J by 9 bases, with 11 bases between the two germline ends. This CDR3 is CASSLPQGRPQHF. The CDR3 DNA reads TGTGCCAGCAGTTTACCGCAGGGTAGGCCCCAGCATTTT.

The gene calls are TRBV4-3 and TRBJ1-1, with 7 bases that match TRBD1. The CDR3 extends over 15 amino acids. J lost 5 bases, V lost 4 bases, and 10 bases had no gene match. Germline values: CDR1 LGHNA, CDR2 YSLEER. The CDR3 reads CASSPDRTLETEAFF. The CDR3 coding sequence is TGCGCCAGCAGCCCGGACAGGACCCTGGAGACTGAAGCTTTCTTT.

This clone showed up just once. The chain employs TRBV9 and TRBJ2-5, with a weak D call TRBD1 (5 bases). The CDR3 is 14 residues long. V lost 3 bases to trimming and J lost 3 bases, with 12 bases between them. Germline V gene lookup returns CDR1 SGDLS and CDR2 YYNGEE. The CDR3 here is CASSAAQTEETQYF. The CDR3 region has the DNA TGTGCCAGCAGCGCTGCTCAGACAGAAGAGACCCAGTACTTC.

The gene calls are TRBV19 and TRBJ2-7; D is possibly TRBD2 (6 bases). The germline V and J ends were trimmed by 5 bases and 0 bases, with 14 bases remaining between them. CDR1 and CDR2 (germline): LNHDA, SQIVND (reference sequence). This CDR3 spans 15 amino acids. The CDR3 DNA sequence: TGTGCCAGTAGTTGGAGGGGAAAAAGCTCCTACGAGCAGTACGTC. Protein product: CASSWRGKSSYEQYV.

This clone has more than one count but fewer than ten. The genes are TRBV7-2 and TRBJ2-5; 8 nucleotides agree with TRBD2. Trimming at V came to 2 bases and at J to 5 bases, leaving 7 bases not matched to a gene. The CDR3 extends over 15 amino acids. Germline CDR1 is SGHTA and CDR2 is FQGNSA. This CDR3 reads CASSLSGLDLETQYF. CDR3 DNA sequence: TGTGCCAGCAGCTTATCGGGACTAGATCTGGAGACCCAGTACTTC.

The chain combines TRBV7-2 with TRBJ2-1; perhaps TRBD2 as D (7 bases). Between the trimmed V and J ends, which lost 0 bases and 6 bases, there was a span of 15 bases. CDR3 length: 16 amino acids. Germline V lookup: CDR1 SGHTA, CDR2 FQGNSA. The CDR3 loop reads CASSLAGGGAPNEQFF. Here the CDR3 DNA reads TGTGCCAGCAGCTTAGCCGGCGGGGGCGCTCCCAATGAGCAGTTCTTC.

This chain uses TRBV19 with TRBJ2-2; TRBD1 matches 8 bases. CDR1 is LNHDA, CDR2 SQIVND, per germline (reference sequence). This CDR3 is 13 amino acids long. The J segment lost 6 bases and the V segment lost 5 bases, leaving 2 bases of the junction unmatched. The CDR3 loop reads CASSVGQAGELFF. CDR3 nucleotide sequence: TGTGCCAGTAGTGTGGGACAGGCCGGGGAGCTGTTTTTT.

This clone was picked up one time. The J gene is TRBJ1-5, the V gene TRBV28; D unresolved. There are 16 residues in the CDR3. V was clipped by 1 base and J by 0 bases, with 10 bases between them. Germline V gene sequence: CDR1 MDHEN, CDR2 SYDVKM. The CDR3 loop reads CASSLLSTNSNQPQHF. The CDR3 nucleotides read TGTGCCAGCAGTTTATTGTCGACAAATAGCAATCAGCCCCAGCATTTT.

V usage is TRBV6-5 and J usage is TRBJ2-7; D possibly corresponds to TRBD2 (6 bases). This CDR3 region has 15 residues. V dropped 2 bases and J dropped 7 bases, with 18 bases sitting between them. Germline CDR1 reads MNHEY; CDR2 reads SVGAGI. This chain's CDR3 is CASSYVADRRGEQYF. DNA for the CDR3: TGTGCCAGCAGTTACGTGGCAGACCGTCGGGGGGAGCAGTACTTC.

The chain links TRBV9 to TRBJ2-5; D is undetermined. V lost 0 bases to trimming and J lost 1 base, with 4 bases between them. The CDR3 consists of 13 residues. The germline CDR1 and CDR2 sequences are SGDLS and YYNGEE. CDR3 region: CASSVASQETQYF. The CDR3 bases are TGTGCCAGCAGCGTAGCTAGCCAAGAGACCCAGTACTTC.

The count of this clone is one. V and J are TRBV5-8 and TRBJ2-5; TRBD1 agrees at 7 bases. This CDR3 is 15 amino acids long. Trimming removed 5 bases from V and 5 bases from J; junction bases left unmatched: 12. Germline lookup yields CDR1 SGHTS and CDR2 YDEGEE. CDR3 amino acids: CASSKTGVVWETQYF. DNA for the CDR3: TGTGCCAGCAGTAAAACAGGGGTAGTGTGGGAGACCCAGTACTTC.

J is TRBJ2-7 and V is TRBV6-5; TRBD2 matches at 10 bases. In germline, CDR1 is MNHEY, CDR2 SVGAGI. V dropped 8 bases and J dropped 0; count of bases not matched to a gene: 7. The CDR3 extends over 15 amino acids. The CDR3, as DNA: TGTGCCAGCCATTCGACTAGCGGGTCCTCCTACGAGCAGTACGTC. Its translation is CASHSTSGSSYEQYV.

The rearrangement links TRBV7-8 to TRBJ2-3; D call uncertain. The CDR3 is 15 amino acids. Germline V gene lookup returns CDR1 SGHVS and CDR2 FQNEAQ. Trimming stripped 3 bases from V and 6 bases from J, with 16 bases between. This CDR3 is CASSFNDFPDDTQYF. CDR3 DNA sequence: TGTGCCAGCAGCTTCAATGACTTCCCCGACGATACGCAGTATTTT. The full variable domain, with the rest looked up from reference TRBV7-8 and TRBJ2-3, is GAGVSQSPRYKVAKRGQDVALRCDPISGHVSLFWYQQALGQGPEFLTYFQNEAQLDKSGLPSDRFFAERPEGSVSTLKIQRTQQEDSAVYLCASSFNDFPDDTQYFGPGTRLTVL.

This chain joins TRBV7-9 and TRBJ1-3, with a tentative D call TRBD1 (6 bases). This CDR3 has 17 amino acids. Per germline, CDR1 SEHNR and CDR2 FQNEAQ (reference sequence). V was pared by 4 bases and J by 9 bases, with 25 bases between. CDR3 protein: CASSSSVTSGGRGTIYF. The CDR3 DNA is TGTGCCAGCAGCTCGTCAGTCACAAGTGGGGGCCGTGGCACCATATATTTT.

The chain combines TRBV13 with TRBJ1-6, with TRBD1 matching 7 bases. The CDR3 has 13 residues. J gave up 9 bases and V 8 bases, and 7 bases lay outside the gene matches. The germline V gene encodes CDR1 PRHDT and CDR2 FYEKMQ (reference sequence). The CDR3 bases are TGTGCCAGCCGGCAGGGGGGCAGTTCACCCCTCCACTTT. Protein product: CASRQGGSSPLHF.

The CDR3, as DNA: TGTGCCAGCAGTCCGGGGGGGATCACAGATACGCAGTATTTT. Translating it yields CASSPGGITDTQYF. J is TRBJ2-3 and V is TRBV9; 8 nucleotides agree with TRBD2. Germline V gene sequence: CDR1 SGDLS, CDR2 YYNGEE. V was pared by 5 bases and J by 2 bases, with 4 bases of the junction left unmatched. This CDR3 has 14 residues.

The rearrangement uses TRBV27 and TRBJ2-7; 8 bases line up with TRBD1. Germline V gene data show CDR1 as MNHEY and CDR2 as SMNVEV (reference sequence). The trim removed 6 bases at V and 7 bases at J, leaving 14 bases unmatched. The CDR3 sequence is 15 residues long. CDR3 residues: CASSPRAGGPIEQYV. The CDR3 DNA follows: TGTGCCAGCAGCCCTAGGGCAGGGGGCCCAATTGAGCAGTACGTC.

The V gene is TRBV5-1, the J gene TRBJ2-7; 8 nucleotides line up with TRBD1. CDR3 length equals 16 residues. From germline, CDR1 is SGHRS and CDR2 YFSETQ. The trim removed 3 bases at V and 5 bases at J, leaving 13 bases unmatched. The CDR3 here is CASSSPGRGQIDEQYF. CDR3 DNA sequence: TGCGCCAGCAGCTCCCCCGGCAGGGGGCAAATCGACGAGCAGTACTTC.

This chain joins TRBV13 and TRBJ2-7; the D gene is possibly TRBD1 (5 bases). The V end was cut by 5 bases, the J end by 0 bases, with 8 bases between. CDR1 and CDR2 from the germline V gene are PRHDT and FYEKMQ (reference sequence). CDR3 length: 13 residues. The CDR3 sequence: CASSTQGSYEQYV. Written as DNA, the CDR3 is TGTGCCAGCAGCACCCAGGGCTCCTACGAGCAGTACGTC.

This clone was observed a few times. The genes are TRBV5-1 and TRBJ2-5; TRBD1 agrees at 7 bases. CDR3 size: 13 residues. V trimming: 5 bases; J trimming: 5 bases; junction bases outside the gene matches: 6. Looked up from germline, CDR1 is SGHRS and CDR2 is YFSETQ. CDR3 loop: CASSLDRAETQYF. CDR3 DNA: TGCGCCAGCAGTTTAGACAGGGCGGAGACCCAGTACTTC.

This clone was found once. V gene TRBV29-1 combines with J gene TRBJ1-6; no definite D call. CDR1 SQVTM and CDR2 ANQGSEA come from the germline V gene. V lost 5 bases to trimming and J lost 0 bases, with 14 bases between them. This CDR3 has 16 amino acids. The CDR3 bases are TGCAGCGTTTACCCAGCGGGGAGCTCCTATAATTCACCCCTCCACTTT. The encoded protein is CSVYPAGSSYNSPLHF. Based on the CDR3 plus reference TRBV29-1 and TRBJ1-6, the full variable domain is SAVISQKPSRDICQRGTSLTIQCQVDSQVTMMFWYRQQPGQSLTLIATANQGSEATYESGFVIDKFPISRPNLTFSTLTVSNMSPEDSSIYLCSVYPAGSSYNSPLHFGNGTRLTVT.

In its sample, this clone was seen once. The chain uses TRBV27 and TRBJ2-4; D perhaps matches TRBD1 (5 bases). V lost 0 bases and J 1 base, leaving 10 bases between the germline ends. The CDR3 is made up of 16 amino acids. Germline assignment: CDR1 MNHEY and CDR2 SMNVEV (reference sequence). The DNA of the CDR3 is TGTGCCAGCAGTTTATCCATGGGGCTGGCCAAAAACATTCAGTACTTC. Protein product: CASSLSMGLAKNIQYF.

This clone has a single count. The chain uses TRBV30 and TRBJ1-2; 7 bases map to TRBD1. Germline-derived CDR1 and CDR2 are GTSNPN and SVGIG (reference sequence). This CDR3 comprises 14 residues. V shed 1 base, J shed 8 bases, and the junction held 10 bases outside the gene matches. CDR3 sequence: CAWSASDRAGGYTF. The CDR3 coding sequence is TGTGCCTGGAGTGCCTCCGACAGGGCGGGCGGCTACACCTTC.

This CDR3 reads CASSLLTEAFF. The CDR3 coding sequence is TGTGCCAGCAGCCTCCTCACTGAAGCTTTCTTT. The V call is TRBV7-9, the J call TRBJ1-1; D not certain. Trimming shortened V by 5 bases and J by 4 bases, and 5 bases separated the two germline ends. The CDR3 covers 11 residues. Germline-derived CDR1 and CDR2 are SEHNR and FQNEAQ (reference sequence).